In this sample, the clone carrying this T cell receptor (beta chain) turned up many times. Antigen specificity is unknown. The data originate from a study of T cells in Graves' hyperthyroidism and ophthalmopathy. Study observations and caveats: Most clonotypes expanded in the thyroid (above 0.001) were also present in blood. Ophthalmopathy was predicted by the model a median of about six months ahead of onset.

Between the trimmed V and J ends, which lost 2 bases and 6 bases, there was a span of 11 bases. Germline loops: CDR1 KGHSY, CDR2 FQNENV. The CDR3 runs to 14 residues. TCR beta CDR3 regions were amplified from RNA transcripts. The study used the HTBI primer set for a first-round RT-PCR of the TCR CDR3. TCRdb itself ran the multiplex PCR reads through MiXCR, one entry per CDR3 protein. The data contain some 340,000 distinct CDR3 sequences, roughly an eighth of them singletons. This TCR derives from a woman between 40 and 50 years old with Graves' ophthalmopathy. V usage is TRBV16 and J usage is TRBJ1-5; perhaps TRBD1 as D (5 bases). Sample: blood. In nucleotides, the CDR3 is TGTGCCAGCAGCCAACTACGGGACGGTCAGCCCCAGCATTTT. It codes for CASSQLRDGQPQHF.